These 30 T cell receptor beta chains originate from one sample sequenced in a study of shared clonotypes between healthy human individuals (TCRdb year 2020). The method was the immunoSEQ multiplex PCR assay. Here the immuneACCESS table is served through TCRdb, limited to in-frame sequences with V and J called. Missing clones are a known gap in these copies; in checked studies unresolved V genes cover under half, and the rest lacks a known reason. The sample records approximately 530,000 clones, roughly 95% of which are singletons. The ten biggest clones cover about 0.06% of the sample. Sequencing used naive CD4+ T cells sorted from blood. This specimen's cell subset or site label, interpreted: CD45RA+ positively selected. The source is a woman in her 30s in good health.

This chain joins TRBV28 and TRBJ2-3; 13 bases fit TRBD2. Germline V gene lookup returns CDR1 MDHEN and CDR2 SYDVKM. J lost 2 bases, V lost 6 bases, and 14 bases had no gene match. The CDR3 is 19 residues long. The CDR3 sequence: CASSKPKLAGGRYTDTQYF. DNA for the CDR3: TGTGCCAGCAGCAAGCCGAAACTAGCGGGAGGGCGTTACACAGATACGCAGTATTTT.

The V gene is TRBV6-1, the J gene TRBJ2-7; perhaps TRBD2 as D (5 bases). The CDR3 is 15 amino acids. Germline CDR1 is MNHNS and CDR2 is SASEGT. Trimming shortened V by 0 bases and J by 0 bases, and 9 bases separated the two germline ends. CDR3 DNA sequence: TGTGCCAGCAGTGAAGCGGGAGTTCCCTCCTACGAGCAGTACTTC. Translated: CASSEAGVPSYEQYF.

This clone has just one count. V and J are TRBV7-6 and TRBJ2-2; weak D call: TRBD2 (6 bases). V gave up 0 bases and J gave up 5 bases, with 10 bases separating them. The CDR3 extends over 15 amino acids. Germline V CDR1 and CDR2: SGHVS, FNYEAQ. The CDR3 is CASSLAGSGTGELFF. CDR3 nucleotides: TGTGCCAGCAGCTTAGCCGGGAGCGGTACCGGGGAGCTGTTTTTT. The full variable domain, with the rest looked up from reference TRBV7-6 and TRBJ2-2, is GAGVSQSPRYKVTKRGQDVALRCDPISGHVSLYWYRQALGQGPEFLTYFNYEAQQDKSGLPNDRFSAERPEGSISTLTIQRTEQRDSAMYRCASSLAGSGTGELFFGEGSRLTVL.

CDR3 protein: CASSYSGTSYNEQFF. As DNA, the CDR3 is TGTGCCAGCAGTTACTCCGGGACTAGTTACAATGAGCAGTTCTTC. The J gene is TRBJ2-1, the V gene TRBV6-6, with TRBD2 matching over 8 bases. Germline V gene lookup returns CDR1 MNHNY and CDR2 SVGAGI (reference sequence). V trimming: 0 bases; J trimming: 4 bases; junction bases outside the gene matches: 2. The CDR3 covers 15 residues.

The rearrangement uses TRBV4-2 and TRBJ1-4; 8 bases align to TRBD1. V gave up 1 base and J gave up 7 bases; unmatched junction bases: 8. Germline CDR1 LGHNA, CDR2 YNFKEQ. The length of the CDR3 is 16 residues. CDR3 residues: CASSQGEQGGIEKLFF. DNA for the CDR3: TGTGCCAGCAGCCAAGGAGAACAGGGGGGAATTGAAAAACTGTTTTTT.

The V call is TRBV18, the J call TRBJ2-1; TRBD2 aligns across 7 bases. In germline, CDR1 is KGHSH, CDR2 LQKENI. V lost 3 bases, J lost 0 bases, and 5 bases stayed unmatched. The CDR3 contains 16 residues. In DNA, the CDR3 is TGTGCCAGCTCACCCGGCGGCGGGAGCTCCTACAATGAGCAGTTCTTC. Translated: CASSPGGGSSYNEQFF.

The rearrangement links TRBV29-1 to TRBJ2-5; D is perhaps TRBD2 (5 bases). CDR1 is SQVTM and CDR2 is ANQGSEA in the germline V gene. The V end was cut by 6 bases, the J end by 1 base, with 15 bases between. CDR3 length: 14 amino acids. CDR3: CSVGPRRIQETQYF. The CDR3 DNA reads TGCAGCGTGGGCCCAAGGAGGATCCAAGAGACCCAGTACTTC.

Here the CDR3 reads CASSFPGTEAFF. The DNA of the CDR3 is TGTGCCAGCAGTTTTCCTGGTACTGAAGCTTTCTTT. V and J are TRBV28 and TRBJ1-1; D not certain. Germline assignment: CDR1 MDHEN and CDR2 SYDVKM. Trimming left V 3 bases short and J 5 bases short, with 7 bases between. CDR3 length: 12 amino acids.

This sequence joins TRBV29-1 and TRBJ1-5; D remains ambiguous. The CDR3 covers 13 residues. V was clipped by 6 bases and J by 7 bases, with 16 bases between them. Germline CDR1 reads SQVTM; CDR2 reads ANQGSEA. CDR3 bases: TGCAGCGTGGGTGAGAGTGACGGACAGCCCCAGCATTTT. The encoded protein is CSVGESDGQPQHF.

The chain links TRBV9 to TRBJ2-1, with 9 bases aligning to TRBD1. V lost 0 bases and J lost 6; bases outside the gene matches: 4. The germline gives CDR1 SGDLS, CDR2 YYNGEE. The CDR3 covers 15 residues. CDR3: CASSVGGTGLNEQFF. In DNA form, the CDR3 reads TGTGCCAGCAGCGTAGGCGGGACAGGGCTCAATGAGCAGTTCTTC.

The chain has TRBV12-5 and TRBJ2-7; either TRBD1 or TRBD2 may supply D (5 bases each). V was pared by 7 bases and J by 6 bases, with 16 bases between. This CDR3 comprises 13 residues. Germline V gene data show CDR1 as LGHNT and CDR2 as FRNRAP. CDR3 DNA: TGTGCTAGTGCCCGGGGACCAGAGTTCGAGCAGTACTTC. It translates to CASARGPEFEQYF.

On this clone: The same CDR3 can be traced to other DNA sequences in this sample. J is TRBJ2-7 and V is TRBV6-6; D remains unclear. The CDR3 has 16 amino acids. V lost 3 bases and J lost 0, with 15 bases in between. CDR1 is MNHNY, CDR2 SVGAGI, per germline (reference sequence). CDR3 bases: TGTGCCAGCAGTTATAGGCTTGGGCAATCCTCCTACGAGCAGTACTTC. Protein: CASSYRLGQSSYEQYF.

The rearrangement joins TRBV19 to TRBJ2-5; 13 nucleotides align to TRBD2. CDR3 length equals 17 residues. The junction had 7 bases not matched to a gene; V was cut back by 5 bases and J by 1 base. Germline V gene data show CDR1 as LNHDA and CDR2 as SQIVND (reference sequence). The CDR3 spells CASSSRGLAGTQETQYF. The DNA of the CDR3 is TGTGCCAGTAGTTCAAGGGGACTAGCGGGAACCCAAGAGACCCAGTACTTC.

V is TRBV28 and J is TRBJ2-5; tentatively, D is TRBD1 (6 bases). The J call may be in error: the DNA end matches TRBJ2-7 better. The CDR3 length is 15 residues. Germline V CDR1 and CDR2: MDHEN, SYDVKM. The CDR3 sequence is CASSFGGAESYEQYF. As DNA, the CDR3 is TGTGCCAGCAGTTTTGGGGGCGCGGAATCCTACGAGCAGTACTTC.

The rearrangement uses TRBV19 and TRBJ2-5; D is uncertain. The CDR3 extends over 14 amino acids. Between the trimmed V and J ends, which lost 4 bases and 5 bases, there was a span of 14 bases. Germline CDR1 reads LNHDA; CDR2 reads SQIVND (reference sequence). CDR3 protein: CASSRPGIRETQYF. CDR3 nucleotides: TGTGCCAGTAGTAGGCCGGGCATACGGGAGACCCAGTACTTC.

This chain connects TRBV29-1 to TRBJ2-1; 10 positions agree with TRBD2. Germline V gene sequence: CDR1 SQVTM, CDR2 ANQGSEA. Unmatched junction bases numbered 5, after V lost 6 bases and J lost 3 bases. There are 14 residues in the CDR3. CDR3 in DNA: TGCAGCGTAAGAGTAGCGGGAGGCTACAATGAGCAGTTCTTC. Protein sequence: CSVRVAGGYNEQFF.

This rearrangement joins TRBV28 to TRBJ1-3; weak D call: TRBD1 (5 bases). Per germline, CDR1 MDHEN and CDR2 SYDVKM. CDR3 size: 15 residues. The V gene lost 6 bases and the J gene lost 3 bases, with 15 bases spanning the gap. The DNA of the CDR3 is TGTGCCAGCAGCTTAGGATCTACAGGTGGAAACACCATATATTTT. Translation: CASSLGSTGGNTIYF. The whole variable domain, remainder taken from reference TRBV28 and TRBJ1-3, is DVKVTQSSRYLVKRTGEKVFLECVQDMDHENMFWYRQDPGLGLRLIYFSYDVKMKEKGDIPEGYSVSREKKERFSLILESASTNQTSMYLCASSLGSTGGNTIYFGEGSWLTVV.

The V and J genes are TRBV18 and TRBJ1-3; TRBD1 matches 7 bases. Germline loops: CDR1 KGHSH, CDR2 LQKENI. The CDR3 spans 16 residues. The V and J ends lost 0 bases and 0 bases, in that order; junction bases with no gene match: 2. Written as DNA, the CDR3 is TGTGCCAGCTCACCACCTGGGACAGCCTCTGGAAACACCATATATTTT. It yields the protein CASSPPGTASGNTIYF.

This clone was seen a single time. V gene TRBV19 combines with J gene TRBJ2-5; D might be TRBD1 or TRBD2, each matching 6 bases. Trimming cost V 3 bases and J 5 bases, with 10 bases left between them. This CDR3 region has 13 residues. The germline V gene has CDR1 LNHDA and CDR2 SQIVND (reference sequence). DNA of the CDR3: TGTGCCAGTAGTATGTGGGGGGCCGAGACCCAGTACTTC. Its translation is CASSMWGAETQYF.

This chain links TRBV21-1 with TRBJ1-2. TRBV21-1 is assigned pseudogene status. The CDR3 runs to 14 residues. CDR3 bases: TGTGCCAATGCCGGGACGGATCCTAACTATGGCTACACCTTC. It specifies CANAGTDPNYGYTF.

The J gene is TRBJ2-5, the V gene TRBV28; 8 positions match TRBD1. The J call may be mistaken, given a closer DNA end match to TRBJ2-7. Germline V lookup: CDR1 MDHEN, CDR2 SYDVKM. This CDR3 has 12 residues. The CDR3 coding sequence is TGTGCCAGCACCCCGGACAGGGTCGAGCAGTACTTC. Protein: CASTPDRVEQYF.

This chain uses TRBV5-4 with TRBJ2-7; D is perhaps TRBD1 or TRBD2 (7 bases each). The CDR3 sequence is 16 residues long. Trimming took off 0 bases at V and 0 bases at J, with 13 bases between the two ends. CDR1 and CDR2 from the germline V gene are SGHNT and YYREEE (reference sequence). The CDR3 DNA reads TGTGCCAGCAGCTTGGGGGAGGGACAGAGCTCCTACGAGCAGTACTTC. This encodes CASSLGEGQSSYEQYF.

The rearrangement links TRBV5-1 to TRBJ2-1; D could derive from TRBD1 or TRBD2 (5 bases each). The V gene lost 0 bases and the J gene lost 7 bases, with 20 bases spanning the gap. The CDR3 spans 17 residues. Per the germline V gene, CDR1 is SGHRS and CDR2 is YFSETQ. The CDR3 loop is CASSLDSSVGVWNEQFF. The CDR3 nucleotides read TGCGCCAGCAGCTTGGATAGTTCTGTGGGGGTCTGGAATGAGCAGTTCTTC.

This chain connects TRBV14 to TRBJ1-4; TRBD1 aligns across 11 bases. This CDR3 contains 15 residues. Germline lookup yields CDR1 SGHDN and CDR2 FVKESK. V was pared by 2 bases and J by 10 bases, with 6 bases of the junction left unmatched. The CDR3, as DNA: TGTGCCAGCAGCCAATCCGGGACAGGGGGAGGAAAACTGTTTTTT. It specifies CASSQSGTGGGKLFF.

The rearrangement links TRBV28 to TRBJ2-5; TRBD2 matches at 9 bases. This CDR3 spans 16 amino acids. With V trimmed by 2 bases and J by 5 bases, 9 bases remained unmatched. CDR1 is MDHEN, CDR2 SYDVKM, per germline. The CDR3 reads CASSLHRAGGGETQYF. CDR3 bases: TGTGCCAGCAGTTTACATCGAGCGGGGGGAGGGGAGACCCAGTACTTC.

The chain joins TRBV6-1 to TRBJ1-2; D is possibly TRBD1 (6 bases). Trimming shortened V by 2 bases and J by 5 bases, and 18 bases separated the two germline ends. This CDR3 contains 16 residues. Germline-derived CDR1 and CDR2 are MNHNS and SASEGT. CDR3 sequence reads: CASSESVAGVGYGYTF. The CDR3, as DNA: TGTGCCAGCAGTGAAAGTGTGGCAGGGGTAGGGTATGGCTACACCTTC.

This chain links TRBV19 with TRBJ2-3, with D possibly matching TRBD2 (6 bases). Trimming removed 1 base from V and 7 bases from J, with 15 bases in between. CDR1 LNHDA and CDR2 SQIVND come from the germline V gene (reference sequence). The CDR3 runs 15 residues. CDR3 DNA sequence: TGTGCCAGTAGTATAGCAGGAGGGGACCTTTATACGCAGTATTTT. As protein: CASSIAGGDLYTQYF.

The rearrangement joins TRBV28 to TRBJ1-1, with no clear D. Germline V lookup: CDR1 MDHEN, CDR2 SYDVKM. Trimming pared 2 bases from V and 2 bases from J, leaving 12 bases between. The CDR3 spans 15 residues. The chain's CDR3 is CASSLATGINTEAFF. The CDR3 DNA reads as TGTGCCAGCAGTTTAGCAACCGGGATTAACACTGAAGCTTTCTTT.

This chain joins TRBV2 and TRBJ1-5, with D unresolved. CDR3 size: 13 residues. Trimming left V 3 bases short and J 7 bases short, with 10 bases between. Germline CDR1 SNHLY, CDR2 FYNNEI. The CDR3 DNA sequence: TGTGCCAGCAGTGACAATCCCTTCCAGCCCCAGCATTTT. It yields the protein CASSDNPFQPQHF.

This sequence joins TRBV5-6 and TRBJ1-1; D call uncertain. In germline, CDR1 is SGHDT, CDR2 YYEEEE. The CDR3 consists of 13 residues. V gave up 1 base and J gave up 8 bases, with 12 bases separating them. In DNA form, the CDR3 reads TGTGCCAGCAGCTTGTATGGTAAGCAAGAAGCTTTCTTT. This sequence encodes CASSLYGKQEAFF.